The sequence of this T cell receptor (beta chain) was determined in a study of blood T cells in healthy people across ages. This CDR3 is 17 amino acids long. Trimming at V came to 5 bases and at J to 4 bases, leaving 12 bases not matched to a gene. Findings of the study overall: For the donors, CMV status was unknown and possibly confounded expanded clonotype changes.

For the second PCR, which ran for roughly 7 to 11 cycles, a sample-barcoded 5' primer and a J-beta primer mix were used. TCRdb itself ran the 5' RACE reads through MiXCR, one entry per CDR3 protein. The sample lists around 1.5 million distinct CDR3 sequences, approximately 59% occurring once. With respect to this clonotype: The antigen is unknown.

The material sequenced was blood. The sequence derives from a man between 18 and 29 years old in good health. This chain links TRBV12-3 or TRBV12-4 with TRBJ2-1; TRBD2 aligns across 9 bases. The CDR3 spells CASSTRVAGVPYNEQFF. The CDR3 DNA reads as TGTGCCAGCAGTACCCGGGTAGCGGGAGTGCCGTACAATGAGCAGTTCTTC.